A selection of T cell receptor beta chains follows, all from one sample in a study of T cell changes during pregnancy in multiple sclerosis. Assay used: immunoSEQ multiplex PCR; TCRdb lists only in-frame clones, some missing. This repertoire shows 55,000 to 75,000 clones, about 90% found once; its top ten account for less than 1.5%. The source was peripheral blood, collected in the third trimester of pregnancy. The receptors originated from a female donor in good health, enrolled as a control in a pregnancy study. The CDR3 runs from the conserved cysteine through the conserved F or W. A D gene is named only where the DNA matches it firmly. Where a row states a size, it is once, few, many or the class of an expanded clone; other rows omit it.

V gene	clone size	J gene	D gene	CDR3 protein	CDR3 DNA
TRBV5-1	-	TRBJ1-3	-	CASSLGQNSGNTIYF	TGCGCCAGCAGCTTGGGACAGAACTCTGGAAACACCATATATTTT
TRBV29-1	-	TRBJ2-1	TRBD1	CSVAQIRQGVLDEQFF	TGCAGCGTCGCCCAAATTAGACAGGGGGTTTTGGATGAGCAGTTCTTC
TRBV28	-	TRBJ1-1	-	CASTSGRGTEAFF	TGTGCCAGCACTTCGGGGAGAGGCACTGAAGCTTTCTTT
TRBV7-2	-	TRBJ2-3	TRBD2	CASSLVALAGGHTQYF	TGTGCCAGCAGCTTAGTAGCTCTAGCGGGGGGTCATACGCAGTATTTT
TRBV11-3	-	TRBJ2-5	TRBD2	CASSLGAAGGPRETQYF	TGTGCCAGCAGCTTAGGGGCAGCGGGGGGGCCACGAGAGACCCAGTACTTC
TRBV5-4	-	TRBJ1-1	-	CASSQGNTEAFF	TGTGCCAGCAGCCAGGGGAACACTGAAGCTTTCTTT
TRBV12-5	-	TRBJ1-5	TRBD1	CASGLGDRGPSNQPQHF	TGTGCTAGTGGTTTAGGGGACAGGGGACCTAGCAATCAGCCCCAGCATTTT
TRBV9	-	TRBJ1-2	-	CASAVKPGGGYTF	TGTGCCAGCGCCGTAAAACCCGGGGGGGGCTACACCTTC
TRBV7-2	-	TRBJ1-6	-	CASSQNVNTLHF	TGTGCCAGCAGCCAGAACGTTAATACCCTCCACTTT
TRBV6-5	-	TRBJ1-1	-	CASSKEVGNTEAFF	TGTGCCAGCAGTAAAGAGGTCGGGAACACTGAAGCTTTCTTT
TRBV19	-	TRBJ2-3	-	CASSSRGGDTDTQYF	TGTGCCAGTAGTTCTCGAGGGGGGGATACAGATACGCAGTATTTT
TRBV18	-	TRBJ1-4	-	CASSPTATNEKLFF	TGTGCCAGCTCTCCCACAGCAACTAATGAAAAACTGTTTTTT
TRBV9	-	TRBJ2-1	TRBD1	CASSARQGVDEQFF	TGTGCCAGCAGCGCGAGACAGGGTGTCGATGAGCAGTTCTTC
TRBV28	-	TRBJ2-7	TRBD2	CASSSLGGVGEQYF	TGTGCCAGCAGTTCCCTTGGGGGGGTGGGGGAGCAGTACTTC
TRBV5-5	-	TRBJ2-7	-	CASSLDYFPYEQYF	TGTGCCAGCAGCCTGGACTATTTCCCCTACGAGCAGTACTTC
TRBV9	-	TRBJ1-6	-	CASSPAGGDSPLHF	TGTGCCAGCAGCCCAGCCGGCGGGGATTCACCCCTCCACTTT
TRBV6-6	-	TRBJ2-2	TRBD1	CASRNRGTTGELFF	TGTGCCAGCAGGAACAGGGGAACCACCGGGGAGCTGTTTTTT
TRBV27	-	TRBJ1-2	TRBD1	CASRRQGLGYTF	TGTGCCAGCAGACGACAGGGACTTGGCTACACCTTC
TRBV5-1	-	TRBJ2-3	TRBD2	CASSSPGLAGGSTDTQYF	TGCGCCAGCAGCTCACCGGGACTAGCGGGGGGTAGCACAGATACGCAGTATTTT
TRBV7-9	-	TRBJ2-1	TRBD2	CASSLGGVPYNEQFF	TGTGCCAGCAGCCTGGGGGGGGTCCCCTACAATGAGCAGTTCTTC
TRBV9	-	TRBJ1-3	-	CASSAHTGTSGNTIYF	TGTGCCAGCAGCGCTCATACAGGGACCTCTGGAAACACCATATATTTT
TRBV2	-	TRBJ2-1	-	CASSRGGTYNEQFF	TGTGCCAGCAGTAGGGGGGGGACCTACAATGAGCAGTTCTTC
TRBV10-3	-	TRBJ2-3	-	CAISEHLAIARGVDTQYF	TGTGCCATCAGTGAGCACCTCGCCATAGCGCGAGGAGTAGATACGCAGTATTTT
TRBV11-2	-	TRBJ2-3	TRBD2	CASSHNAGGTDTQYF	TGTGCCAGCAGCCACAATGCGGGGGGGACAGATACGCAGTATTTT
TRBV6-1	-	TRBJ2-7	-	CASSEVNFYEQYF	TGTGCCAGCAGTGAAGTTAATTTTTACGAGCAGTACTTC
TRBV20-1	-	TRBJ1-1	-	CSVRAGRTFF	TGCAGTGTTAGGGCAGGGCGGACTTTCTTT
TRBV4-3	-	TRBJ2-5	TRBD1	CASSPNGARGLETQYF	TGCGCCAGCAGCCCCAACGGGGCCAGGGGGCTCGAGACCCAGTACTTC
TRBV7-2	-	TRBJ1-1	TRBD1	CASSPRGGQTEAFF	TGTGCCAGCAGCCCGCGAGGGGGACAGACGGAAGCTTTCTTT
TRBV5-1	-	TRBJ1-1	TRBD1	CASSLDRGNTEAFF	TGCGCCAGCAGCTTGGACAGGGGGAACACTGAAGCTTTCTTT
TRBV18	-	TRBJ2-3	-	CASSTGTNTQYF	TGTGCCAGCTCAACAGGGACGAATACGCAGTATTTT
TRBV6-6	-	TRBJ1-1	TRBD1	CASTDRLNTEAFF	TGTGCCAGCACGGACAGGTTGAACACTGAAGCTTTCTTT
TRBV5-1	few	TRBJ1-1	TRBD1	CASKKLTGMNTEAFF	TGCGCCAGCAAAAAGTTGACAGGGATGAACACTGAAGCTTTCTTT
TRBV6-1	-	TRBJ2-1	-	CASTRRDYNEQFF	TGTGCCAGCACACGCCGGGACTACAATGAGCAGTTCTTC
TRBV11-2	-	TRBJ2-7	-	CASSLESGLLLEQYF	TGTGCCAGCAGCTTAGAGTCGGGTCTCCTCCTCGAGCAGTACTTC
TRBV5-4	-	TRBJ2-3	TRBD1	CASSLGQGPTDTQYF	TGTGCCAGCAGCTTGGGACAGGGACCCACAGATACGCAGTATTTT
TRBV19	-	TRBJ2-7	TRBD2	CASSLAGGRAYEQYF	TGTGCCAGTAGCCTAGCGGGGGGGAGAGCCTACGAGCAGTACTTC
TRBV11-1	once	TRBJ2-3	-	CASSFSESTDTQYF	TGTGCCAGCAGCTTTAGCGAGAGCACAGATACGCAGTATTTT
TRBV18	-	TRBJ2-1	TRBD2	CASSPRTSGGNEQFF	TGTGCCAGCTCACCTCGGACTAGCGGGGGCAATGAGCAGTTCTTC
TRBV19	-	TRBJ2-5	-	CASSIDGEETQYF	TGTGCCAGTAGTATAGATGGAGAAGAGACCCAGTACTTC
TRBV7-2	-	TRBJ1-5	TRBD1	CASSLDRGQTKPQHF	TGTGCCAGCAGCTTAGACCGGGGACAGACAAAGCCCCAGCATTTT
TRBV6-4	-	TRBJ2-1	-	CASSRTDRTNEQFF	TGTGCCAGCAGCCGAACAGACAGGACCAATGAGCAGTTCTTC
TRBV4-3	-	TRBJ2-3	-	CASSQDPSGTRLSSTDTQYF	TGCGCCAGCAGCCAAGATCCCTCCGGGACACGTCTGAGCAGCACAGATACGCAGTATTTT
TRBV19	-	TRBJ2-3	-	CASSEDGADTQYF	TGTGCCAGTAGTGAGGACGGGGCAGATACGCAGTATTTT
TRBV10-3	-	TRBJ1-3	TRBD1	CAISLTGPGNTIYF	TGTGCCATCAGTTTGACAGGGCCTGGAAACACCATATATTTT
TRBV4-1	-	TRBJ2-7	-	CASSPTTGPYEQYF	TGCGCCAGCAGTCCGACGACAGGACCCTACGAGCAGTACTTC
TRBV6-4	-	TRBJ1-2	-	CASRRGDGSPGYTF	TGTGCCAGCAGACGGGGTGACGGGAGTCCTGGCTACACCTTC
TRBV9	-	TRBJ2-5	TRBD2	CASSVGWLAGEAGTQYF	TGTGCCAGCAGCGTAGGGTGGCTAGCGGGGGAAGCAGGGACCCAGTACTTC
TRBV7-2	-	TRBJ1-2	-	CASSPDSWSSVYGYTF	TGTGCCAGCAGCCCGGACAGCTGGTCTTCAGTTTATGGCTACACCTTC